This T cell receptor beta chain derives from a study of T cells in Graves' hyperthyroidism and ophthalmopathy. RNA transcripts yielded amplified TCR beta CDR3 regions. TCR CDR3 regions were first amplified by RT-PCR with HTBI primers. Each CDR3 protein gets one entry after TCRdb re-called the multiplex PCR reads with MiXCR. The data contain roughly 560,000 distinct CDR3 sequences, roughly 14% of them singletons. The V gene's germline CDR1 is KGHSH and CDR2 LQKENI. The CDR3 totals 14 residues. With 6 bases removed from V and 7 bases from J, the gap between germline ends came to 16 bases. The J gene is TRBJ2-4, the V gene TRBV18, with a tentative D call TRBD2 (5 bases). The clonotype comes from a woman in her thirties or forties with Graves' ophthalmopathy. Sequencing input: blood. CDR3 loop: CASSQRGLSNIQYF. CDR3 in DNA: TGTGCCAGCTCCCAACGGGGATTGTCGAACATTCAGTACTTC.